A single sample gave rise to the 8 T cell receptor beta chains below, sequenced in a study of control samples from healthy donors and cancer patients. Only in-frame clones appear in the TCRdb table, and some are missing; sequencing was by immunoSEQ multiplex PCR. Among over 90,000 clones listed, approximately 90% were seen once. Material: PBMCs. These receptors all come from a man aged 55 to 70 with lung cancer.

The gene calls are TRBV30 and TRBJ2-1; TRBD1 aligns across 10 bases. The CDR3 extends over 14 amino acids. The V segment lost 4 bases and the J segment 4 bases; nucleotides outside the gene matches: 4. Germline CDR1 is GTSNPN and CDR2 is SVGIG (reference sequence). CDR3 region: CAWKGQGRYNEQFF. The DNA of the CDR3 is TGTGCCTGGAAGGGACAGGGGAGATACAATGAGCAGTTCTTC.

This chain uses TRBV11-3 with TRBJ1-6; D is possibly TRBD1 (6 bases). The CDR3 length is 19 residues. The germline gives CDR1 SGHNT, CDR2 YENEEA. Deletions cut 5 bases from V and 8 bases from J, with 28 bases between. Written as DNA, the CDR3 is TGTGCCAGCAGCCCACTACCCACATCCCGGGACACGGGACATTCACCCCTCCACTTT. Encoded protein: CASSPLPTSRDTGHSPLHF. The variable domain in full, with the rest retrieved from reference TRBV11-3 and TRBJ1-6, is EAGVVQSPRYKIIEKKQPVAFWCNPISGHNTLYWYLQNLGQGPELLIRYENEEAVDDSQLPKDRFSAERLKGVDSTLKIQPAELGDSAVYLCASSPLPTSRDTGHSPLHFGNGTRLTVT.

V and J are TRBV9 and TRBJ1-1; a possible D gene is TRBD1 (5 bases). The CDR3 sequence is 14 residues long. Trimming took off 3 bases at V and 1 base at J, with 10 bases between the two ends. Germline values: CDR1 SGDLS, CDR2 YYNGEE. CDR3 sequence: CASSGFGGNTEAFF. The CDR3 DNA follows: TGTGCCAGCAGCGGATTCGGGGGGAACACTGAAGCTTTCTTT.

This chain joins TRBV6-6 and TRBJ1-2; the match to TRBD1 covers 8 bases. The V gene's germline CDR1 is MNHNY and CDR2 SVGAGI (reference sequence). CDR3 size: 14 residues. J lost 6 bases, V lost 8 bases, and 11 bases had no gene match. The CDR3 sequence is CASSGMDRENGYTF. DNA of the CDR3: TGTGCCAGCTCAGGGATGGACAGGGAGAATGGCTACACCTTC.

The gene calls are TRBV6-6 and TRBJ1-4, with a weak D call TRBD1 (5 bases). Trimming left V 4 bases short and J 8 bases short, with 17 bases between. The CDR3 is 15 amino acids. CDR1 is MNHNY and CDR2 is SVGAGI in the germline V gene (reference sequence). The CDR3 sequence is CASSSQTAGSEKLFF. The CDR3 nucleotides read TGTGCCAGCAGTTCTCAGACAGCAGGGAGCGAAAAACTGTTTTTT.

The chain is built from TRBV9 and TRBJ1-1; 8 nucleotides match TRBD1. Germline V gene data show CDR1 as SGDLS and CDR2 as YYNGEE. This CDR3 spans 16 amino acids. J gave up 1 base and V 0 bases, and 5 bases lay outside the gene matches. CDR3 bases: TGTGCCAGCAGCGTAGACCGTGACAGGGGGAACACTGAAGCTTTCTTT. It specifies CASSVDRDRGNTEAFF.

The rearrangement links TRBV29-1 to TRBJ1-4; maybe TRBD1 (5 bases). CDR3 length equals 13 residues. Germline V lookup: CDR1 SQVTM, CDR2 ANQGSEA. Trimming pared 5 bases from V and 4 bases from J, leaving 11 bases between. The CDR3 sequence is CSVSPGGNEKLFF. CDR3 nucleotide sequence: TGCAGCGTTTCACCCGGGGGTAATGAAAAACTGTTTTTT. Full variable domain (rest looked up from reference TRBV29-1 and TRBJ1-4): SAVISQKPSRDICQRGTSLTIQCQVDSQVTMMFWYRQQPGQSLTLIATANQGSEATYESGFVIDKFPISRPNLTFSTLTVSNMSPEDSSIYLCSVSPGGNEKLFFGSGTQLSVL.

This clone occurred once. The CDR3 spells CASSQGGETQYF. CDR3 DNA: TGTGCCAGCAGCCAGGGGGGAGAGACCCAGTACTTC. The V and J genes are TRBV6-6 and TRBJ2-5, with D perhaps matching TRBD1 (7 bases). CDR1 is MNHNY and CDR2 is SVGAGI in the germline V gene (reference sequence). This CDR3 is built from 12 residues. The germline V and J ends were trimmed by 6 bases and 4 bases, with 9 bases remaining between them.